The 10 T cell receptor beta chains below were found in one sample sequenced in a study of cytomegalovirus exposure and HLA in healthy donors. The PCR employed 60 Vbeta primers together with 13 Jbeta primers. Repertoires were generated with immunoSEQ multiplex PCR, while TCRdb's copy carries only in-frame clones and drops some. The repertoire has 90,000 to 150,000 clones, more than 65% of them found once; the top ten carry roughly 1.5%. The material sequenced was PBMCs. All receptors come from a woman younger than 30 in good health and CMV-seronegative.

The J gene is TRBJ1-3, the V gene TRBV19; no definite D call. The CDR3 sequence is 17 residues long. From germline, CDR1 is LNHDA and CDR2 SQIVND (reference sequence). Deletions cut 5 bases from V and 0 bases from J, with 17 bases between. The CDR3 spells CASSPRGQPISGNTIYF. CDR3 nucleotide sequence: TGTGCCAGTAGTCCCCGCGGGCAGCCGATCTCTGGAAACACCATATATTTT.

This clone showed up just once. The chain joins TRBV27 to TRBJ2-3; TRBD1 aligns across 9 bases. The trim removed 5 bases at V and 6 bases at J, leaving 6 bases unmatched. The CDR3 runs to 14 residues. CDR1 and CDR2 from the germline V gene are MNHEY and SMNVEV (reference sequence). CDR3 in amino acids: CASSRDREGDTQYF. The CDR3 DNA follows: TGTGCCAGCAGTCGGGACAGGGAAGGGGATACGCAGTATTTT.

The chain links TRBV5-1 to TRBJ2-5; 10 bases line up with TRBD2. The CDR3 extends over 15 amino acids. Germline values: CDR1 SGHRS, CDR2 YFSETQ. V shed 2 bases and J 5 bases; nucleotides not matched to a gene: 6. CDR3 nucleotide sequence: TGCGCCAGCAGCTTCCTAGCGGGGGCCCCCGAGACCCAGTACTTC. This codes for CASSFLAGAPETQYF.

V usage is TRBV6-1 and J usage is TRBJ2-1; D gene unclear. V was pared by 2 bases and J by 0 bases, with 11 bases between. The CDR3 is 16 amino acids. The germline V gene encodes CDR1 MNHNS and CDR2 SASEGT. The CDR3: CASSELAESSYNEQFF. In nucleotides, the CDR3 is TGTGCCAGCAGTGAACTGGCGGAGAGCTCCTACAATGAGCAGTTCTTC.

V gene TRBV19 combines with J gene TRBJ2-5; possible D gene TRBD1, 5 bases. Deletions cut 0 bases from V and 3 bases from J, with 8 bases between. CDR1 LNHDA and CDR2 SQIVND come from the germline V gene (reference sequence). The CDR3 runs to 14 residues. This CDR3 reads CASSIDLGEETQYF. For the CDR3, the DNA is TGTGCCAGTAGTATAGATCTAGGGGAAGAGACCCAGTACTTC.

The chain recombines TRBV27 with TRBJ2-1; 7 positions match TRBD1. Germline V gene sequence: CDR1 MNHEY, CDR2 SMNVEV (reference sequence). This CDR3 region has 14 residues. Unmatched junction bases numbered 5, after V lost 5 bases and J lost 4 bases. The CDR3 loop reads CASSMGTAYNEQFF. The CDR3 DNA reads as TGTGCCAGCAGTATGGGGACAGCATACAATGAGCAGTTCTTC.

This clone was recorded a few times. The rearrangement uses TRBV27 and TRBJ1-6; 9 bases line up with TRBD1. The germline V gene encodes CDR1 MNHEY and CDR2 SMNVEV (reference sequence). The V gene end was trimmed by 6 bases and the J gene end by 9 bases; junction bases not matched to a gene: 0. This CDR3 is built from 12 residues. CDR3 nucleotides: TGTGCCAGCAGGACAGGGGGTTCACCCCTCCACTTT. It encodes CASRTGGSPLHF.

This sequence joins TRBV13 and TRBJ2-1; weak D call: TRBD2 (5 bases). The V gene's germline CDR1 is PRHDT and CDR2 FYEKMQ (reference sequence). The length of the CDR3 is 14 residues. V was shortened by 1 base and J by 5 bases, with 9 bases between the two germline ends. The CDR3 sequence is CASSLAEEDNEQFF. In DNA form, the CDR3 reads TGTGCCAGCAGCTTAGCGGAGGAGGACAATGAGCAGTTCTTC.

The chain carries TRBV11-1 and TRBJ2-7; 7 nucleotides align to TRBD1. The germline CDR1 and CDR2 sequences are SGHAT and FQDESV (reference sequence). The CDR3 is 15 amino acids. The ends lost 5 bases at V and 4 bases at J; junction bases unmatched: 11. CDR3 nucleotides: TGTGCCAGCAGCCGCACCTGGGACAGCAAATACGAGCAGTACTTC. Protein sequence: CASSRTWDSKYEQYF.

The CDR3 loop reads CASSTRGGEFVTHEQYF. The CDR3 region has the DNA TGTGCCAGCAGCACCCGCGGGGGGGAATTTGTTACCCACGAGCAGTACTTC. The rearrangement joins TRBV11-2 to TRBJ2-7; 9 positions match TRBD2. Germline V gene sequence: CDR1 SGHAT, CDR2 FQNNGV. The CDR3 runs 17 residues. V gave up 5 bases and J gave up 5 bases; unmatched junction bases: 16.